One T cell receptor beta chain is described in this entry. Sequenced by immunoSEQ multiplex PCR; TCRdb stores in-frame clones only, minus some. The data show over 200,000 clones, with around 92% seen just once and roughly 4% held by the top ten. The data are from a study of blood T cell repertoires in COVID-19. Study summary: Sources were T cells, B-cell-depleted T cells, or PBMCs; the material itself was cDNA or gDNA.

The CDR3 totals 14 residues. V gave up 1 base and J gave up 1 base, with 9 bases separating them. Germline values: CDR1 SGDLS, CDR2 YYNGEE. Sequencing was performed on PBMCs or T cells enriched from blood (not recorded which). The clonotype originates from a woman aged 25 to 39 with acute COVID-19. This chain joins TRBV9 and TRBJ2-7; tentative D call: TRBD1 (5 bases). The chain's CDR3 is CASSVTTDSYEQYF. CDR3 bases: TGTGCCAGCAGCGTAACGACAGATTCCTACGAGCAGTACTTC. The full variable domain, rest sourced from reference TRBV9 and TRBJ2-7, is DSGVTQTPKHLITATGQRVTLRCSPRSGDLSVYWYQQSLDQGLQFLIQYYNGEERAKGNILERFSAQQFPDLHSELNLSSLELGDSALYFCASSVTTDSYEQYFGPGTRLTVT.